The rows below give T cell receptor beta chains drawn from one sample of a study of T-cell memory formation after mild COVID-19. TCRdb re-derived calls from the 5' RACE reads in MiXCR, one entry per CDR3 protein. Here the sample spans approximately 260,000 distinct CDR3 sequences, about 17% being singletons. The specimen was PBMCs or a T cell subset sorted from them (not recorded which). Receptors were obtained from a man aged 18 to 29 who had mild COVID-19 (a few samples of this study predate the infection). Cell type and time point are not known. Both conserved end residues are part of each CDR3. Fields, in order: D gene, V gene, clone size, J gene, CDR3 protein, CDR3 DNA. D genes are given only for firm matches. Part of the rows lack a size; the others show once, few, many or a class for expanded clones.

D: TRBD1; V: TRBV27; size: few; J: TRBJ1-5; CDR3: CASGQGGQPQHF; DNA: TGTGCCAGCGGACAGGGTGGTCAGCCCCAGCATTTT
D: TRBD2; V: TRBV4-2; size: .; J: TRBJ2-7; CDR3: CASSQDAGVSSYEQYF; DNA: TGTGCCAGCAGCCAAGATGCGGGGGTAAGTTCCTACGAGCAGTACTTC
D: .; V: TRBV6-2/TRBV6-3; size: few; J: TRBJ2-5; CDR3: CASSYRGREQETQYF; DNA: TGTGCCAGCAGTTATCGGGGGAGAGAACAAGAGACCCAGTACTTC
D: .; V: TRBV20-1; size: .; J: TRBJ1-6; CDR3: CSARRTDLSPLHF; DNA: TGCAGTGCTAGGAGGACAGATCTTTCACCCCTCCACTTT
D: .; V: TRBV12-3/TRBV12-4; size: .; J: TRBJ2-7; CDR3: CASSLIGTSYEQYF; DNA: TGTGCCAGCAGTTTAATTGGGACCTCCTACGAGCAGTACTTC
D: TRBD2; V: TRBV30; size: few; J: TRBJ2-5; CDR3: CAWSVQGTSITETQYF; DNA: TGTGCCTGGAGTGTACAGGGGACTAGCATTACCGAGACCCAGTACTTC
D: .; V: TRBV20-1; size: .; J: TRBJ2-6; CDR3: CSAKQGANVLTF; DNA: TGCAGTGCAAAACAGGGAGCCAACGTCCTGACTTTC
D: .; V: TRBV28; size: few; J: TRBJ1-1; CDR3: CASSSSLEAFF; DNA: TGTGCCAGCAGTTCTAGTCTTGAAGCTTTCTTT
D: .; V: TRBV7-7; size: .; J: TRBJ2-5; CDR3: CASSLTVTGRGETQYF; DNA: TGTGCTAGCAGCTTAACCGTGACAGGGCGGGGAGAGACCCAGTACTTC
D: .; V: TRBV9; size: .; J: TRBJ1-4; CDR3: CASSSRIDEKLFF; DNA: TGTGCCAGCAGCTCCCGGATTGATGAAAAACTGTTTTTT
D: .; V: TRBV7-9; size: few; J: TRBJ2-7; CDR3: CASTDGRPYEQYF; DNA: TGTGCCAGCACCGATGGACGACCCTACGAGCAGTACTTC
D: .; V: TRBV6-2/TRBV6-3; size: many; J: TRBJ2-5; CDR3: CASRPWTEETQYF; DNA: TGTGCCAGCAGACCGTGGACTGAGGAGACCCAGTACTTC
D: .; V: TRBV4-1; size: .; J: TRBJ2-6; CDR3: CASSQEQSGRANVLTF; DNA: TGCGCCAGCAGCCAAGAACAGTCTGGCAGGGCCAACGTCCTGACTTTC
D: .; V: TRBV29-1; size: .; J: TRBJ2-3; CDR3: CSVDGLRTDTQYF; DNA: TGCAGCGTTGACGGGCTCCGCACAGATACGCAGTATTTT
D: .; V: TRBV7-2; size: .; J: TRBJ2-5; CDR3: CASSPVSGWETQYF; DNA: TGTGCCAGCAGCCCAGTCAGCGGGTGGGAGACCCAGTACTTC
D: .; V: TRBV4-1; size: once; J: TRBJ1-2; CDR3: CASSQDPRHNYGYTF; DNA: TGCGCCAGCAGCCAAGATCCTAGGCATAACTATGGCTACACCTTC
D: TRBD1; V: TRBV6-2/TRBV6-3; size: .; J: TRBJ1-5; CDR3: CASRNTGGGQPQHF; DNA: TGTGCCAGCAGAAATACAGGGGGCGGACAGCCCCAGCATTTT
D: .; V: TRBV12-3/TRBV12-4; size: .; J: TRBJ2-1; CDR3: CASRASSYNEQFF; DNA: TGTGCCAGCAGGGCCAGCTCCTACAATGAGCAGTTCTTC
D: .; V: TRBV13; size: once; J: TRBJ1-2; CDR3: CASSLDRARVSGYTF; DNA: TGTGCCAGCAGCTTAGATAGGGCCAGGGTGTCTGGCTACACCTTC
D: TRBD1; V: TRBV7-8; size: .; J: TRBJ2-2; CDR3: CASSSTDRRLFF; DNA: TGTGCCAGCAGCTCCACGGACAGGAGGTTGTTTTTT
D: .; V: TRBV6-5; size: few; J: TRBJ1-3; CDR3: CASSYAASSGNTIYF; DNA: TGTGCCAGCAGTTACGCCGCGAGCTCTGGAAACACCATATATTTT
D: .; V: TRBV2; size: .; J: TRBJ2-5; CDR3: CASSQEQETQYF; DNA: TGTGCCAGCAGTCAGGAACAAGAGACCCAGTACTTC
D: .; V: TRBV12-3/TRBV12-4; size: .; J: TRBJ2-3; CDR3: CASSPSPGDTQYF; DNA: TGTGCCAGCAGTCCTAGTCCCGGAGATACGCAGTATTTT
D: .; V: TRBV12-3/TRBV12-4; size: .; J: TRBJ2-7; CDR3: CASTPASRTEQYF; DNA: TGTGCCAGCACCCCGGCCAGCCGGACCGAGCAGTACTTC
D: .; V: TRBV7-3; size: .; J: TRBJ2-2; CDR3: CASSLISSYTGELFF; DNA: TGTGCCAGCAGCTTAATTAGCAGCTACACCGGGGAGCTGTTTTTT
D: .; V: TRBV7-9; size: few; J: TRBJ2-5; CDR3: CASSFETQYF; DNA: TGTGCCAGCAGCTTTGAGACCCAGTACTTC
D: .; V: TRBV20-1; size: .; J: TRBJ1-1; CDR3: CSARDLVNTEAFF; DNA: TGCAGTGCTAGAGATCTTGTGAACACTGAAGCTTTCTTT
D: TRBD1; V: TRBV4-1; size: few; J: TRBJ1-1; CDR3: CASSQSGTGEAFF; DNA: TGCGCCAGCAGCCAAAGCGGGACAGGTGAAGCTTTCTTT
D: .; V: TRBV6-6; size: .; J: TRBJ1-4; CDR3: CASNEWGEKLFF; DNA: TGTGCCAGCAATGAGTGGGGTGAAAAACTGTTTTTT
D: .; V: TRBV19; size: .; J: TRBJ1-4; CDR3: CASISQGRRLFF; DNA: TGTGCCAGTATCTCTCAGGGGAGGAGACTGTTTTTT
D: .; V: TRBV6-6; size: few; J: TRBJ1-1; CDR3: CASSYSLSQNTEAFF; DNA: TGTGCCAGCAGTTATTCGTTATCACAGAACACTGAAGCTTTCTTT
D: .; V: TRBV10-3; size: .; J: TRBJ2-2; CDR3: CAITERQGGTGELFF; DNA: TGTGCCATCACCGAGCGACAGGGAGGCACCGGGGAGCTGTTTTTT
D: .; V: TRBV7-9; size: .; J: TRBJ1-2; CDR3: CASTLTGVNYGYTF; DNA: TGTGCCAGCACGCTGACAGGAGTTAACTATGGCTACACCTTC
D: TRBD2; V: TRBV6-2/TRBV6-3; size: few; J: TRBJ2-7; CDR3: CASSYDLPSGESSYEQYF; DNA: TGTGCCAGCAGTTACGACCTCCCTAGCGGGGAAAGCTCCTACGAGCAGTACTTC
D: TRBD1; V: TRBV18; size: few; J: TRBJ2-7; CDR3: CASSPGLQGRMVYEQYF; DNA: TGTGCCAGCTCACCAGGGCTACAGGGGAGAATGGTATACGAGCAGTACTTC
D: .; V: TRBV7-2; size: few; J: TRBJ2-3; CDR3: CASSRRRDTQYF; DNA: TGTGCCAGCAGCCGTAGAAGGGATACGCAGTATTTT
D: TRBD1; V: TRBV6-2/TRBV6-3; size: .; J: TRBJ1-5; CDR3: CASKGWTGDSGQPQHF; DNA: TGTGCCAGCAAGGGATGGACAGGGGATTCGGGACAGCCCCAGCATTTT
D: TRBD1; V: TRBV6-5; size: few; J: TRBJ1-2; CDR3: CASSRTDRRVDGYTF; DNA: TGTGCCAGCAGTAGAACGGACAGGAGGGTCGATGGCTACACCTTC
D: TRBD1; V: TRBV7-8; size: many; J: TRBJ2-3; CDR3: CASSLAPWDRGGDTQYF; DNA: TGTGCCAGCAGCTTAGCCCCCTGGGACAGGGGTGGAGATACGCAGTATTTT
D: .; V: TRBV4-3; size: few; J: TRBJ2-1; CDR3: CASSQEQGFYNEQFF; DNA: TGCGCCAGCAGCCAAGAGCAGGGCTTCTACAATGAGCAGTTCTTC
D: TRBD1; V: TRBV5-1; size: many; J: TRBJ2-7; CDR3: CASSSQPPGQGAYEQYF; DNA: TGCGCCAGCAGCTCGCAACCGCCGGGACAGGGAGCCTACGAGCAGTACTTC